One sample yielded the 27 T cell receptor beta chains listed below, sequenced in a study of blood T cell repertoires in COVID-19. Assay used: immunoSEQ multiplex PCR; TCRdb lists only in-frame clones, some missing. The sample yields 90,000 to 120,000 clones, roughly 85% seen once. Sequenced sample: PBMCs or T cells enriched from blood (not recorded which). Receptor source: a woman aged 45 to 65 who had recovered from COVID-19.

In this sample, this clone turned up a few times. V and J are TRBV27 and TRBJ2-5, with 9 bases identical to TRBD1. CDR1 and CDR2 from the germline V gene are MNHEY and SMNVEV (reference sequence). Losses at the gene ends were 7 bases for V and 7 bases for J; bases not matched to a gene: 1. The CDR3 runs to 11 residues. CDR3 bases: TGTGCCAGCAAGGACAGGGGGACCCAGTACTTC. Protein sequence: CASKDRGTQYF.

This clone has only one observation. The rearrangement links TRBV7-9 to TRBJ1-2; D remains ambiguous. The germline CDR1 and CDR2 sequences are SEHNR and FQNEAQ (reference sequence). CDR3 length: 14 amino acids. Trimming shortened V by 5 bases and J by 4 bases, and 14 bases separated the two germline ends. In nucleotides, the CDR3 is TGTGCCAGCAGCGTTACCTACTCCTTCTATGGCTACACCTTC. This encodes CASSVTYSFYGYTF.

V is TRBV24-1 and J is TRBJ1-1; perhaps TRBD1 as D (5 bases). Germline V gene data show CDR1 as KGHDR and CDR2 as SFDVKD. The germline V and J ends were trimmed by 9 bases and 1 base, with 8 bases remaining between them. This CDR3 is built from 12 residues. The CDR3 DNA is TGTGCCACCCGGGGGACGAACACTGAAGCTTTCTTT. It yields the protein CATRGTNTEAFF.

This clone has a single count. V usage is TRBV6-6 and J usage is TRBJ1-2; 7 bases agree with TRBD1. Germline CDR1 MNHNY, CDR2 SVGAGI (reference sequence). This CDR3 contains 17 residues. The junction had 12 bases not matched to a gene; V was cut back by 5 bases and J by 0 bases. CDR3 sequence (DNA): TGTGCCAGCAGTCCCTACGGGACAGTCCCCTCTAACTATGGCTACACCTTC. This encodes CASSPYGTVPSNYGYTF.

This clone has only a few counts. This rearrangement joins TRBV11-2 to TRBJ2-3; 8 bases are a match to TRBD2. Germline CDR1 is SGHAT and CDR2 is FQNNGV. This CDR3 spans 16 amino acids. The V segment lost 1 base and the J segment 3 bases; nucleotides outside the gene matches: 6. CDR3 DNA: TGTGCCAGCAGCTTAGTCGGACTAGCAGGAACAGATACGCAGTATTTT. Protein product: CASSLVGLAGTDTQYF. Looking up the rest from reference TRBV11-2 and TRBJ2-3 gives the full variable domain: EAGVAQSPRYKIIEKRQSVAFWCNPISGHATLYWYQQILGQGPKLLIQFQNNGVVDDSQLPKDRFSAERLKGVDSTLKIQPAKLEDSAVYLCASSLVGLAGTDTQYFGPGTRLTVL.

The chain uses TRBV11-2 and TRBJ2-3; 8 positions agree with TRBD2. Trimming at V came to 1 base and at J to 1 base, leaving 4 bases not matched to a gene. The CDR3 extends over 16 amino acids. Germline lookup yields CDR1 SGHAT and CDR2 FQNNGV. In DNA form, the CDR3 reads TGTGCCAGCAGCTTAGGCGGGAGGCGTGGCACAGATACGCAGTATTTT. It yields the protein CASSLGGRRGTDTQYF.

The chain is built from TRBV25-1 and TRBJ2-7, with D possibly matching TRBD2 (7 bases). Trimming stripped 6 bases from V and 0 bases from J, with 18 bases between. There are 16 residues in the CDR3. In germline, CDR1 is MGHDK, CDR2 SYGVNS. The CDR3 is CASRMGEGDGSYEQYF. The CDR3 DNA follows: TGTGCCAGCAGGATGGGGGAGGGGGACGGCTCCTACGAGCAGTACTTC.

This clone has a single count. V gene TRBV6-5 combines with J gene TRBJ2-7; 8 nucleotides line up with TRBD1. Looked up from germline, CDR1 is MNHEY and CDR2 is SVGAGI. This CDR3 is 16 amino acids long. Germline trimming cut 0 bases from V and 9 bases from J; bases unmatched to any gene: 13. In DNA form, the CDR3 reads TGTGCCAGCAGTTACTCGCCGGACAGGGCCCTTGACGGGCAGTACTTC. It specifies CASSYSPDRALDGQYF.

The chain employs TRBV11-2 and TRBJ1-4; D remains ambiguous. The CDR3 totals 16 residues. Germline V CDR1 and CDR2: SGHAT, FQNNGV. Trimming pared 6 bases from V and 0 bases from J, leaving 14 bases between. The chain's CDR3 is CASRPLVQATNEKLFF. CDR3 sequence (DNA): TGTGCCAGCAGGCCACTTGTCCAGGCAACTAATGAAAAACTGTTTTTT.

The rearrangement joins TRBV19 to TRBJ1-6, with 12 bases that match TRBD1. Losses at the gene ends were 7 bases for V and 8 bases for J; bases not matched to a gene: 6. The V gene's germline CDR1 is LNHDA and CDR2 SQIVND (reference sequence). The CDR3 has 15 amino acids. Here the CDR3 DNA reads TGTGCCAGTACCAAAGGGACAGGGGGCTATTCACCCCTCCACTTT. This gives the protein CASTKGTGGYSPLHF.

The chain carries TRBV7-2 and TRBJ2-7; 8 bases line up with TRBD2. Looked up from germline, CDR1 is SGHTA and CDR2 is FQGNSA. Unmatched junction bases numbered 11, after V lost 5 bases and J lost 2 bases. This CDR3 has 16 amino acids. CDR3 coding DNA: TGTGCCAGCAGCGCCGGGGGAGCGGGAGCCCCCTACGAGCAGTACTTC. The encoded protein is CASSAGGAGAPYEQYF.

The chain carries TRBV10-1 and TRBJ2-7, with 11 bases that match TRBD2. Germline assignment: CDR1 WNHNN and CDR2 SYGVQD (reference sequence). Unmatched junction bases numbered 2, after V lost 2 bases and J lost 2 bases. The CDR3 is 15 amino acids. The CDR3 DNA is TGCGCCAGCAGTGAGAGTAGCGGGAGGGCCTACGAGCAGTACTTC. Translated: CASSESSGRAYEQYF.

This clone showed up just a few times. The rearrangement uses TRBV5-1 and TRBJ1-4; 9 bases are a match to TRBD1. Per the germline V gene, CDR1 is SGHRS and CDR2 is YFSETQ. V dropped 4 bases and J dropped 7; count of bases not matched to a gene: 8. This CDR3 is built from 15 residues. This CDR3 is CASSLTGQGFEKLFF. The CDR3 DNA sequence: TGCGCCAGCAGCCTCACGGGACAGGGATTTGAAAAACTGTTTTTT.

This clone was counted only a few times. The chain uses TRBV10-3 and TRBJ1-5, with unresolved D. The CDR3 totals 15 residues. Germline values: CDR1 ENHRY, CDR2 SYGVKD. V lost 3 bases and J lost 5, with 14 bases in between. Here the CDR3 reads CAISEGRGGYQPQHF. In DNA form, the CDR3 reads TGTGCCATCAGTGAAGGAAGAGGAGGGTATCAGCCCCAGCATTTT.

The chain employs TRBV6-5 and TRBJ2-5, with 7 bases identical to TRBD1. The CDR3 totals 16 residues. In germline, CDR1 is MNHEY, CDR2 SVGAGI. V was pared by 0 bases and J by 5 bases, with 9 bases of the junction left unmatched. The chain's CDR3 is CASSYSGTERRETQYF. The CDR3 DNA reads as TGTGCCAGCAGTTACTCCGGGACAGAGAGGCGGGAGACCCAGTACTTC.

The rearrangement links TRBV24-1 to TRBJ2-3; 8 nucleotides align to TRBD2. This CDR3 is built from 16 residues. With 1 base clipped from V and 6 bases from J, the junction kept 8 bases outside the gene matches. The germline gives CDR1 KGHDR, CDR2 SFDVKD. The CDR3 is CATSDFWPSGSDTQYF. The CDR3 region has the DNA TGTGCCACCAGTGATTTTTGGCCTAGCGGGTCCGATACGCAGTATTTT.

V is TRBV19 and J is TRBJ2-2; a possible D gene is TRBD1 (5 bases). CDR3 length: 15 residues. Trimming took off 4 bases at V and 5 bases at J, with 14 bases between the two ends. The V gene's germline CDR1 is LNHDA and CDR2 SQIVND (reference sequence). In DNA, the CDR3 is TGTGCCAGTAGTAACCGGACACCGAGGACCGGGGAGCTGTTTTTT. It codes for CASSNRTPRTGELFF.

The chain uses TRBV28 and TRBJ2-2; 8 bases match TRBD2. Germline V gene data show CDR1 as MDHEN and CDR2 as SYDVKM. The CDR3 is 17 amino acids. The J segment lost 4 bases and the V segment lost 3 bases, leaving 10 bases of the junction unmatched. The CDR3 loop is CASSFLPGGAGTGELFF. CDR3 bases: TGTGCCAGCAGTTTTCTCCCCGGGGGGGCCGGCACCGGGGAGCTGTTTTTT.

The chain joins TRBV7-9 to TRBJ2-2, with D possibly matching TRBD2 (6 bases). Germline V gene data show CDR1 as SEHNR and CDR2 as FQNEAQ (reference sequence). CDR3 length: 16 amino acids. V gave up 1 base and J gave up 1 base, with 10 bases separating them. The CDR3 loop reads CASSLGSSENTGELFF. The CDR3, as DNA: TGTGCCAGCAGCTTAGGGTCTAGCGAGAACACCGGGGAGCTGTTTTTT.

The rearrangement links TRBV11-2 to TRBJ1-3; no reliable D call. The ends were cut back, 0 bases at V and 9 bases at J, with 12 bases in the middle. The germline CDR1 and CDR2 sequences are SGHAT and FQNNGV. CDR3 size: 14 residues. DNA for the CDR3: TGTGCCAGCAGCTTAGATCTTTCCAGGCCCACCATATATTTT. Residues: CASSLDLSRPTIYF.

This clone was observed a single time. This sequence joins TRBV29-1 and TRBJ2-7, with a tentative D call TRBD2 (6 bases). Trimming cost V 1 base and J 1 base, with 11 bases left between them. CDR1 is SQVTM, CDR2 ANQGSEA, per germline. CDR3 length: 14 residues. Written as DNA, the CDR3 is TGCAGCGTTGAAGTGGGGACTGCGTCCTACGAGCAGTACTTC. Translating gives CSVEVGTASYEQYF.

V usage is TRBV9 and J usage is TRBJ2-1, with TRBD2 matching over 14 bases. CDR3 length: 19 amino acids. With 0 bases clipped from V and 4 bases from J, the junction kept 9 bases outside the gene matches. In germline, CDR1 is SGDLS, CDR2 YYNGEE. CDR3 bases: TGTGCCAGCAGCGTAGCTGAGGGGACTAGCGGGAGACTTTACAATGAGCAGTTCTTC. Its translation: CASSVAEGTSGRLYNEQFF.

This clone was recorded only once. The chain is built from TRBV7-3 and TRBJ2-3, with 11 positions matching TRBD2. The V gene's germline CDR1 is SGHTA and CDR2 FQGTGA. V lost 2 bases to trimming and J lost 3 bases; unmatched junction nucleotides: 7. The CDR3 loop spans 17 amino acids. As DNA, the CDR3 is TGTGCCAGCAGCTTAGCATATAGCGGGAGGGGGACAGATACGCAGTATTTT. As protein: CASSLAYSGRGTDTQYF.

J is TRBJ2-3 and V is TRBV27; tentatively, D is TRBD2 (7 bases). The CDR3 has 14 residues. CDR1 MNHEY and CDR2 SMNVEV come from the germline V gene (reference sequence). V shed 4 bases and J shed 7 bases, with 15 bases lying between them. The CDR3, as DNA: TGTGCCAGCAGTTGGGGGGGGGCGCAGAATACGCAGTATTTT. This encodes CASSWGGAQNTQYF.

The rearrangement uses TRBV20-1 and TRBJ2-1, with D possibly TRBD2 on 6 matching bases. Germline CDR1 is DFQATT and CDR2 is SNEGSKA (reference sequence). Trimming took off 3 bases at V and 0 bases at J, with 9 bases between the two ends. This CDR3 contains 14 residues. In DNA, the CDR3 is TGCAGTGCTAGTCGCGGGGCCTCCTACAATGAGCAGTTCTTC. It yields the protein CSASRGASYNEQFF.

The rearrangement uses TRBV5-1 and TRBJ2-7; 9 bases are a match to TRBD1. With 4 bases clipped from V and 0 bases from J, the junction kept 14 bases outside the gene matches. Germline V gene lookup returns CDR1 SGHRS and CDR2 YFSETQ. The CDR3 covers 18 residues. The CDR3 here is CASSRFGQGSAYSYEQYF. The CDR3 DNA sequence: TGCGCCAGCAGCAGATTTGGACAGGGGTCCGCCTACTCCTACGAGCAGTACTTC. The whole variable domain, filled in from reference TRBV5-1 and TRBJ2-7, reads KAGVTQTPRYLIKTRGQQVTLSCSPISGHRSVSWYQQTPGQGLQFLFEYFSETQRNKGNFPGRFSGRQFSNSRSEMNVSTLELGDSALYLCASSRFGQGSAYSYEQYFGPGTRLTVT.

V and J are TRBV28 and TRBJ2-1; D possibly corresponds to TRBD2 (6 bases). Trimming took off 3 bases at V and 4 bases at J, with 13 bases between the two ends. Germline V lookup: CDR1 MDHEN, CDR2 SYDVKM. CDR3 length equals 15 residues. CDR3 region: CASSLGLAIYNEQFF. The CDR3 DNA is TGTGCCAGCAGTTTGGGTCTAGCGATATACAATGAGCAGTTCTTC.